The TCR beta chain described here comes from a study of blood T cell repertoires in COVID-19. Overall study: T cells, B-cell-depleted T cells, or PBMCs provided the cDNA or gDNA that served as material.

How the authors handled the data: The authors estimated nucleated cell counts from reference gene primer amplification. The protocol was immunoSEQ multiplex PCR, while the TCRdb copy is restricted to in-frame clones and leaves out a portion. V and J calls and clone size follow that table, whereas D and trimming were derived from the DNA. The data hold 130,000 to 150,000 clones, with 75% to 90% observed a single time. CDR3 length: 16 residues. The origin of this receptor is a woman in her sixties with active COVID-19. The chain recombines TRBV21-1 with TRBJ1-2. TRBV21-1 is designated a pseudogene. The sequenced sample was peripheral blood. CDR3 amino acids: CASRGDLGNHNYGYTF. For the CDR3, the DNA is TGTGCCAGCAGGGGGGACTTGGGCAACCATAACTATGGCTACACCTTC.